Below, one T cell receptor beta chain is given with its context. The data stem from a study of OX40 agonist ivuxolimab in advanced cancers. This CDR3 comprises 12 residues. The germline V gene encodes CDR1 MNHEY and CDR2 SVGAGI. Trimming stripped 5 bases from V and 5 bases from J, with 6 bases between. Libraries were prepared by immunoSEQ multiplex PCR; TCRdb keeps only in-frame clonotypes and omits some of them. The sample shows 66,000 or so clones, roughly 76% of them seen only once. The source is an adult with an advanced solid tumor such as melanoma, head and neck, liver or kidney cancer. The sample here was CD4+ or CD8+ T cells sorted from blood, taken in a trial of the OX40 agonist ivuxolimab. The chain joins TRBV6-5 to TRBJ2-2; D ambiguous. CDR3 in DNA: TGTGCCAGCAGTACCGTGACCGGGGAGCTGTTTTTT. It specifies CASSTVTGELFF.